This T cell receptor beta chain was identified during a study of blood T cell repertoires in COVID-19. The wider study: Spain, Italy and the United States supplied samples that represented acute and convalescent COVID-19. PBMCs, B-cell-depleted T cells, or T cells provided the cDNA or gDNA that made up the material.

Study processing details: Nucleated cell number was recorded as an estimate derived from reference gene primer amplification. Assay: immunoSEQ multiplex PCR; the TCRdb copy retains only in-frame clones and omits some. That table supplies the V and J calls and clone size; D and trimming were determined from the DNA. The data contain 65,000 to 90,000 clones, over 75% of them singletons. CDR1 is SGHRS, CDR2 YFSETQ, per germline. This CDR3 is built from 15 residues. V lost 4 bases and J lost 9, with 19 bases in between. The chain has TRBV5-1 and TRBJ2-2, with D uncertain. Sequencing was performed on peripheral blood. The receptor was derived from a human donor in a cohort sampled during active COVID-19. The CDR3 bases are TGCGCCAGCAGCCCTAATGAGAATTTGGTCTGGGAGCTGTTTTTT. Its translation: CASSPNENLVWELFF.